The 22 T cell receptor beta chains reported below all come from one sample, sequenced in a study of radiotherapy plus CTLA-4 blockade in lung cancer. Assay: immunoSEQ multiplex PCR; the TCRdb copy retains only in-frame clones and omits some. Of approximately 28,000 clones listed, around 85% are singletons. The starting material was peripheral blood, obtained from a patient treated with radiotherapy plus ipilimumab. The source of these receptors is a human donor with non-small cell lung cancer who had stable disease on radiotherapy plus ipilimumab.

The chain links TRBV5-5 to TRBJ1-1; D might be TRBD1 (6 bases). The V end lost 0 bases, the J end lost 10 bases, and 10 bases lay between the germline ends. The germline V gene encodes CDR1 SGHKS and CDR2 YYEKEE (reference sequence). The CDR3 spans 12 residues. CDR3 amino acids: CASSLEGGGAFF. CDR3 nucleotide sequence: TGTGCCAGCAGCTTGGAAGGAGGGGGAGCTTTCTTT.

V is TRBV7-2 and J is TRBJ1-5; TRBD1 might be the D (5 bases). Germline V gene sequence: CDR1 SGHTA, CDR2 FQGNSA. Trimming removed 5 bases at V and 1 base at J, with 12 bases between. This CDR3 has 15 residues. Here the CDR3 DNA reads TGTGCCAGCAGCCCTCGGCAGGGAAGCAATCAGCCCCAGCATTTT. Its protein is CASSPRQGSNQPQHF.

Of note for this clone: A far larger clone is just one base off, so this is likely a read error. The chain links TRBV5-1 to TRBJ1-6; the D gene is possibly TRBD1 (6 bases). The CDR3 is 15 amino acids. Germline-derived CDR1 and CDR2 are SGHRS and YFSETQ. Trimming removed 5 bases from V and 3 bases from J, with 12 bases in between. As DNA, the CDR3 is TGCGCCAGCAGACCGGACAGTGTCTATAATTCACCCCTCCACTTT. Amino acids: CASRPDSVYNSPLHF. The full variable domain, in which reference TRBV5-1 and TRBJ1-6 provide the parts outside the CDR3, is KAGVTQTPRYLIKTRGQQVTLSCSPISGHRSVSWYQQTPGQGLQFLFEYFSETQRNKGNFPGRFSGRQFSNSRSEMNVSTLELGDSALYLCASRPDSVYNSPLHFGNGTRLTVT.

This clone has only a few counts. The V call is TRBV28, the J call TRBJ2-2, with 10 bases aligning to TRBD1. Germline assignment: CDR1 MDHEN and CDR2 SYDVKM. This CDR3 spans 15 amino acids. Trimming at V came to 6 bases and at J to 4 bases, leaving 5 bases not matched to a gene. The CDR3 spells CASRGTGVSTGELFF. The CDR3 nucleotides are TGTGCCAGCAGGGGGACAGGGGTCAGCACCGGGGAGCTGTTTTTT.

This clone was recorded a few times. The rearrangement links TRBV19 to TRBJ1-2, with D uncertain. The CDR3 runs 16 residues. Per germline, CDR1 LNHDA and CDR2 SQIVND (reference sequence). The germline V and J ends were trimmed by 2 bases and 8 bases, with 21 bases remaining between them. CDR3 coding DNA: TGTGCCAGTAGTATAATCGGCCCGGGTTCGCAGAAAGGCTACACCTTC. Amino acids: CASSIIGPGSQKGYTF.

In this sample, this clone turned up once. The chain links TRBV5-6 to TRBJ2-3, with 11 bases identical to TRBD2. The CDR3 spans 15 residues. Trimming cost V 1 base and J 6 bases; bases outside gene matches: 4. Germline CDR1 and CDR2: SGHDT and YYEEEE. The CDR3 DNA is TGTGCCAGCAGCTTGTCCTGGACTAGCGGGGATACGCAGTATTTT. Translated, it gives CASSLSWTSGDTQYF.

CDR3 protein: CASSLSRNYGYTF. The CDR3 DNA reads TGTGCCAGCAGCTTAAGCAGGAACTATGGCTACACCTTC. The rearrangement joins TRBV7-2 to TRBJ1-2; D unresolved. Trimming left V 2 bases short and J 2 bases short, with 6 bases between. CDR1 and CDR2 (germline): SGHTA, FQGNSA. CDR3 length: 13 amino acids. Together with reference TRBV7-2 and TRBJ1-2, the CDR3 gives the full variable domain: GAGVSQSPSNKVTEKGKDVELRCDPISGHTALYWYRQSLGQGLEFLIYFQGNSAPDKSGLPSDRFSAERTGGSVSTLTIQRTQQEDSAVYLCASSLSRNYGYTFGSGTRLTVV.

The chain recombines TRBV5-1 with TRBJ1-2; TRBD1 matches 8 bases. CDR3 length: 15 residues. Germline CDR1 is SGHRS and CDR2 is YFSETQ. The trim removed 6 bases at V and 2 bases at J, leaving 9 bases unmatched. CDR3 coding DNA: TGCGCCAGCACGGGCTCAGGGGGCCGCAACTATGGCTACACCTTC. This gives the protein CASTGSGGRNYGYTF.

The chain has TRBV13 and TRBJ2-3; the match to TRBD2 covers 11 bases. Germline CDR1 PRHDT, CDR2 FYEKMQ (reference sequence). The J segment lost 2 bases and the V segment lost 1 base, leaving 5 bases of the junction unmatched. The CDR3 totals 17 residues. The CDR3: CASSLALAGGFTDTQYF. The CDR3 DNA reads TGTGCCAGCAGCTTAGCCCTAGCGGGGGGATTCACAGATACGCAGTATTTT.

In DNA form, the CDR3 reads TGTGCCAGCCGCGTGGGGACAGGGGTAGATACGCAGTATTTT. It is translated as CASRVGTGVDTQYF. J is TRBJ2-3 and V is TRBV6-5, with 10 bases that match TRBD1. V gave up 8 bases and J gave up 5 bases; unmatched junction bases: 7. CDR3 length: 14 residues. Germline V lookup: CDR1 MNHEY, CDR2 SVGAGI.

The gene calls are TRBV18 and TRBJ1-1; perhaps TRBD1 as D (5 bases). This CDR3 has 15 residues. V was cut by 0 bases and J by 1 base, with 9 bases left in between. Germline V CDR1 and CDR2: KGHSH, LQKENI. CDR3: CASSPPGGPNTEAFF. CDR3 DNA: TGTGCCAGCTCACCACCGGGGGGACCGAACACTGAAGCTTTCTTT. The entire variable domain, with the rest obtained from reference TRBV18 and TRBJ1-1, is as follows: NAGVMQNPRHLVRRRGQEARLRCSPMKGHSHVYWYRQLPEEGLKFMVYLQKENIIDESGMPKERFSAEFPKEGPSILRIQQVVRGDSAAYFCASSPPGGPNTEAFFGQGTRLTVV.

The CDR3 region has the DNA TGTGCCAGCAGTCGAAGGGGCGCCTATGGCTACACCTTC. Translating gives CASSRRGAYGYTF. V usage is TRBV7-3 and J usage is TRBJ1-2, with a weak D call TRBD1 (5 bases). This CDR3 is built from 13 residues. Trimming cost V 6 bases and J 4 bases, with 12 bases left between them. Germline V gene data show CDR1 as SGHTA and CDR2 as FQGTGA.

This clone was recorded a few times. This chain connects TRBV5-4 to TRBJ1-2; 10 bases align to TRBD1. The CDR3 is made up of 16 amino acids. From germline, CDR1 is SGHNT and CDR2 YYREEE (reference sequence). The V gene end was trimmed by 0 bases and the J gene end by 4 bases; junction bases not matched to a gene: 6. The DNA for the CDR3 is TGTGCCAGCAGCTTGGACCGTCGGGACAGGGGCTATGGCTACACCTTC. Amino acids: CASSLDRRDRGYGYTF.

The chain uses TRBV10-3 and TRBJ1-2; 8 bases match TRBD1. Germline V gene lookup returns CDR1 ENHRY and CDR2 SYGVKD. This CDR3 contains 11 residues. V trimming: 10 bases; J trimming: 8 bases; junction bases outside the gene matches: 6. CDR3 sequence reads: CANQGADGYTF. CDR3 bases: TGTGCCAACCAGGGGGCTGACGGCTACACCTTC.

This clone is a singleton in its sample. The V call is TRBV6-5, the J call TRBJ1-3; D unresolved. Trimming stripped 2 bases from V and 5 bases from J, with 10 bases between. This CDR3 contains 14 residues. In germline, CDR1 is MNHEY, CDR2 SVGAGI. CDR3 amino acids: CASSYSWTRNTIYF. The CDR3 DNA is TGTGCCAGCAGTTACAGTTGGACCCGAAACACCATATATTTT.

There are a few counts of this clone. The rearrangement joins TRBV5-1 to TRBJ2-7; unclear D gene. CDR1 and CDR2 from the germline V gene are SGHRS and YFSETQ. This CDR3 has 11 residues. Deletions cut 4 bases from V and 3 bases from J, with 5 bases between. The CDR3 sequence: CASSENYEQYF. CDR3 nucleotide sequence: TGCGCCAGCAGCGAAAACTACGAGCAGTACTTC.

The chain carries TRBV5-6 and TRBJ2-7, with D tentatively TRBD1 or TRBD2 (6 bases each). Deletions cut 3 bases from V and 4 bases from J, with 11 bases between. The CDR3 length is 13 residues. Germline V gives CDR1 SGHDT, CDR2 YYEEEE. The CDR3 sequence is CASSSEGGYEQYV. The CDR3 nucleotides are TGTGCCAGCAGCTCAGAGGGGGGTTACGAGCAGTACGTC.

Notes on this clone: Other nucleotide sequences in the sample specify the same CDR3. The chain employs TRBV6-1 and TRBJ1-2; a possible D gene is TRBD1 (6 bases). Germline V gene lookup returns CDR1 MNHNS and CDR2 SASEGT. The CDR3 runs to 17 residues. V was clipped by 0 bases and J by 8 bases, with 22 bases between them. The CDR3 DNA sequence: TGTGCCAGCAGTGAAGCGCTGGGGGCTTCGGCGGGTGGGGGCTACACCTTC. Translated, it gives CASSEALGASAGGGYTF.

J is TRBJ1-1 and V is TRBV5-6; D not resolved. Germline lookup yields CDR1 SGHDT and CDR2 YYEEEE. Between the trimmed V and J ends, which lost 0 bases and 8 bases, there was a span of 8 bases. This CDR3 has 12 amino acids. The CDR3 is CASSLDYVEAFF. In DNA, the CDR3 is TGTGCCAGCAGCTTGGATTACGTGGAAGCTTTCTTT. The variable domain in full, with the rest retrieved from reference TRBV5-6 and TRBJ1-1, is DAGVTQSPTHLIKTRGQQVTLRCSPKSGHDTVSWYQQALGQGPQFIFQYYEEEERQRGNFPDRFSGHQFPNYSSELNVNALLLGDSALYLCASSLDYVEAFFGQGTRLTVV.

The V call is TRBV7-2, the J call TRBJ1-2; D gene ambiguous. The length of the CDR3 is 17 residues. The germline CDR1 and CDR2 sequences are SGHTA and FQGNSA. V lost 1 base, J lost 2 bases, and 17 bases lay in between. CDR3 loop: CASSLVLGRFWNYGYTF. CDR3 in DNA: TGTGCCAGCAGCTTAGTTTTAGGACGTTTTTGGAACTATGGCTACACCTTC.

The chain recombines TRBV5-6 with TRBJ2-3, with D possibly being TRBD1 or TRBD2 (5 bases each). V dropped 4 bases and J dropped 0 bases, with 9 bases sitting between them. Germline CDR1 SGHDT, CDR2 YYEEEE. The CDR3 has 14 residues. The CDR3 nucleotides are TGTGCCAGCAGCAGAGGGGTTAGCACAGATACGCAGTATTTT. As protein: CASSRGVSTDTQYF.

The chain employs TRBV10-2 and TRBJ2-5; the match to TRBD2 covers 13 bases. J was trimmed by 1 base and V by 5 bases; bases with no gene match: 10. The V gene's germline CDR1 is WSHSY and CDR2 SAAADI. CDR3 length: 18 amino acids. CDR3 sequence (DNA): TGCGCCAGCAGTCTACTAGCGGGGGGGCGGGGGACCCAAGAGACCCAGTACTTC. It is translated as CASSLLAGGRGTQETQYF.